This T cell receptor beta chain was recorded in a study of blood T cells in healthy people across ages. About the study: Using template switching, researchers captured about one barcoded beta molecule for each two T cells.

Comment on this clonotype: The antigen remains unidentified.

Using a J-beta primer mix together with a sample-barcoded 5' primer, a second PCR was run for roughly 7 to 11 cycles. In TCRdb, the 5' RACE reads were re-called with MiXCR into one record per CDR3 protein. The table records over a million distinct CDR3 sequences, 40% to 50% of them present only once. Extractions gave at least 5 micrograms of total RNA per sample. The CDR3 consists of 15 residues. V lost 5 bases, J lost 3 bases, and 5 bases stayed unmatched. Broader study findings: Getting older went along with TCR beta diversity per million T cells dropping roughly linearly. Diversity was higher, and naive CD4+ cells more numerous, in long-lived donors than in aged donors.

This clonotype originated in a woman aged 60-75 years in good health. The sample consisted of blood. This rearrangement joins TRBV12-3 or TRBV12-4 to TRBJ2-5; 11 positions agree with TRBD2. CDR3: CASSGSGRVEETQYF. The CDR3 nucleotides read TGTGCCAGCAGTGGTAGCGGGAGGGTAGAAGAGACCCAGTACTTC.